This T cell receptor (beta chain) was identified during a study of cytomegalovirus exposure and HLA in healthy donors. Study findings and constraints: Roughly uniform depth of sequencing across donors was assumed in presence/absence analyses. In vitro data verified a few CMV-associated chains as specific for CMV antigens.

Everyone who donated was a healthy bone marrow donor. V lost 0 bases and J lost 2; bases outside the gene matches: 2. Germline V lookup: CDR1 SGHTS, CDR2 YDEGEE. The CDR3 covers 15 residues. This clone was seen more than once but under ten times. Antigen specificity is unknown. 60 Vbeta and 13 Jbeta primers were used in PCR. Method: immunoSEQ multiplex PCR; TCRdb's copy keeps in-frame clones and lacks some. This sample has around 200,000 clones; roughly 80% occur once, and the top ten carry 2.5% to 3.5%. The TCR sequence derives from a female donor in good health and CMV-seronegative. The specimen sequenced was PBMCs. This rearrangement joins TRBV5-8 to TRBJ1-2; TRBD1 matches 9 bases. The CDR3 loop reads CASSLVGTGNYGYTF. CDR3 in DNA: TGTGCCAGCAGCTTGGTAGGGACAGGGAACTATGGCTACACCTTC.